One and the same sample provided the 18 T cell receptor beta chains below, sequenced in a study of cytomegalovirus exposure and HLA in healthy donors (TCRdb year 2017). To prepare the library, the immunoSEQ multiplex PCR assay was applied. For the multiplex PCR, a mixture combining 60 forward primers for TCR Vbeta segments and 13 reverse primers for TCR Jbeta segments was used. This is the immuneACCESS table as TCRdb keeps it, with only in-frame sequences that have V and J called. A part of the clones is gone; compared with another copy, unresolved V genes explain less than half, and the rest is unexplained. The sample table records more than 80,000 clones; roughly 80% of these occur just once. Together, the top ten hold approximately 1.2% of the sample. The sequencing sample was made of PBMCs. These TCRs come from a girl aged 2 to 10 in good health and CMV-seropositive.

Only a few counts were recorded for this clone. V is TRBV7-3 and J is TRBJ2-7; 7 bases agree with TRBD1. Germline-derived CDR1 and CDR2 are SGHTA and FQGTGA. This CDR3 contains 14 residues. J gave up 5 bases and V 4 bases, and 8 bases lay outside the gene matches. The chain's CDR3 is CASSSSRDSHEQYF. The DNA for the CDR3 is TGTGCCAGCAGCTCCTCCCGGGACAGCCACGAGCAGTACTTC.

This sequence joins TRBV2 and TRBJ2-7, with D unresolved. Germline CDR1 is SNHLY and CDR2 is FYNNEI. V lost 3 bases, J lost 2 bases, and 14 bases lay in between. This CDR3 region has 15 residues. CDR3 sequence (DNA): TGTGCCAGCAGTGATCATAGCCCTTGGGCCTACGAGCAGTACTTC. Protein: CASSDHSPWAYEQYF. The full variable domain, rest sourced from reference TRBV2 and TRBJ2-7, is EPEVTQTPSHQVTQMGQEVILRCVPISNHLYFYWYRQILGQKVEFLVSFYNNEISEKSEIFDDQFSVERPDGSNFTLKIRSTKLEDSAMYFCASSDHSPWAYEQYFGPGTRLTVT.

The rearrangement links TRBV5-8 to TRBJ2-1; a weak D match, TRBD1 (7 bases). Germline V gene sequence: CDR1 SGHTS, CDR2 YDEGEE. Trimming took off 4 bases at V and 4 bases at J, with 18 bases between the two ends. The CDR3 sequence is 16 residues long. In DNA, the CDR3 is TGTGCCAGCAGCATCTCGGGCGGGACAGCATACAATGAGCAGTTCTTC. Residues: CASSISGGTAYNEQFF.

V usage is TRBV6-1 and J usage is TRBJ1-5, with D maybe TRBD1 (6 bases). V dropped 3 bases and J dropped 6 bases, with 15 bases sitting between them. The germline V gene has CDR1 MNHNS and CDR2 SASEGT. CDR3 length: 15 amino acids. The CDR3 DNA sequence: TGTGCCAGCAGTGATGCGGGGGCGTCCTCTCAGCCCCAGCATTTT. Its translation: CASSDAGASSQPQHF.

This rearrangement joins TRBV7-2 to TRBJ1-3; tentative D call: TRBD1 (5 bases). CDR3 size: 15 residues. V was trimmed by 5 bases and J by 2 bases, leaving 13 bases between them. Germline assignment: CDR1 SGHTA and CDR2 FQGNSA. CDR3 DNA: TGTGCCAGCAGCCCCGGGGGGTCAGCTGGAAACACCATATATTTT. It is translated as CASSPGGSAGNTIYF.

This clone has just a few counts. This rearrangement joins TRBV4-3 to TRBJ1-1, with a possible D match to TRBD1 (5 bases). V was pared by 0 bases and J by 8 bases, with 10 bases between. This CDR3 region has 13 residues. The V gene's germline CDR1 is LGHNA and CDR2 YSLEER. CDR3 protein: CASSQDQAGEAFF. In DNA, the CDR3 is TGCGCCAGCAGCCAAGATCAGGCAGGGGAAGCTTTCTTT.

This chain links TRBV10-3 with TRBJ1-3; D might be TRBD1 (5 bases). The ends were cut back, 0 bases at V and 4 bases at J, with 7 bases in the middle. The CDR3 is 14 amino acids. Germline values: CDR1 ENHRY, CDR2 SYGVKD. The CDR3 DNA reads TGTGCCATCAGTGAGTCAGGGGTCGGAAACACCATATATTTT. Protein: CAISESGVGNTIYF.

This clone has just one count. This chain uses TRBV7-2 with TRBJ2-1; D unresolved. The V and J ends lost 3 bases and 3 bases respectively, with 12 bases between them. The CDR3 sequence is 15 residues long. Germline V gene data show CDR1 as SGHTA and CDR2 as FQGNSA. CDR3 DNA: TGTGCCAGCAGCTTTCAATTGGGCTTCTACAATGAGCAGTTCTTC. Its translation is CASSFQLGFYNEQFF.

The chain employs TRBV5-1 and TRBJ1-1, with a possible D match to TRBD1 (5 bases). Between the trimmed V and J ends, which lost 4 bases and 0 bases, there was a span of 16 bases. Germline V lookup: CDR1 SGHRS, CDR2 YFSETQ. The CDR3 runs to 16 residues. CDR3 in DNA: TGCGCCAGCAGCAACAACTACAGGTTACTGAACACTGAAGCTTTCTTT. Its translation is CASSNNYRLLNTEAFF.

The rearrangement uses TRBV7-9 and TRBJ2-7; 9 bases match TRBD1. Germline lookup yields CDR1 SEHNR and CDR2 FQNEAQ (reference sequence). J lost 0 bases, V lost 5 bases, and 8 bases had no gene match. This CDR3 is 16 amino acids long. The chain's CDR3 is CASSHNRGQSSYEQYF. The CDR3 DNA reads TGTGCCAGCAGCCATAACAGGGGGCAGAGCTCCTACGAGCAGTACTTC.

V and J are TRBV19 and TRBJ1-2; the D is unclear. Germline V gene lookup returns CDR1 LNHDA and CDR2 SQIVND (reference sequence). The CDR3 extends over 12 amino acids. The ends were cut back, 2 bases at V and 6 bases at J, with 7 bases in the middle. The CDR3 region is CASSITPNGYTF. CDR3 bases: TGTGCCAGTAGTATAACCCCTAATGGCTACACCTTC.

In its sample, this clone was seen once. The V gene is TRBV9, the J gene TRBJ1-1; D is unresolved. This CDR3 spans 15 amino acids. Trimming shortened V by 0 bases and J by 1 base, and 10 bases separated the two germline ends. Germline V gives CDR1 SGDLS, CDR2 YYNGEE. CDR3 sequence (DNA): TGTGCCAGCAGCGTAGCTCCCTTGGCGAACACTGAAGCTTTCTTT. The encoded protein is CASSVAPLANTEAFF. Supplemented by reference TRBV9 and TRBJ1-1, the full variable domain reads DSGVTQTPKHLITATGQRVTLRCSPRSGDLSVYWYQQSLDQGLQFLIQYYNGEERAKGNILERFSAQQFPDLHSELNLSSLELGDSALYFCASSVAPLANTEAFFGQGTRLTVV.

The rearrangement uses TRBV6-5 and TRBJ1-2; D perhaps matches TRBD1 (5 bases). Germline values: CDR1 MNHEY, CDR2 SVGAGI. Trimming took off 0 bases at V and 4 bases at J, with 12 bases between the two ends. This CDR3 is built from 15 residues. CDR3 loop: CASSYSGREGYGYTF. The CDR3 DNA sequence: TGTGCCAGCAGTTACTCGGGCAGGGAGGGCTATGGCTACACCTTC.

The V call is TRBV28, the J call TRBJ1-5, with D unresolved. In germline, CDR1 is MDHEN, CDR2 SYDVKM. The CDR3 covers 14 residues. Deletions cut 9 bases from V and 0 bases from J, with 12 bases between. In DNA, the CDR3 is TGTGCCAGTACGAGTTATCCTAGCAATCAGCCCCAGCATTTT. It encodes CASTSYPSNQPQHF.

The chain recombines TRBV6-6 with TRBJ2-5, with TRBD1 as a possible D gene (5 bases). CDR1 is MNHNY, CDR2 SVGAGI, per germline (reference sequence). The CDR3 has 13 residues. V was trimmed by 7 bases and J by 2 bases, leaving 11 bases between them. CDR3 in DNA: TGTGCCAGCAAAGACAGCGTACAAGAGACCCAGTACTTC. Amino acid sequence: CASKDSVQETQYF.

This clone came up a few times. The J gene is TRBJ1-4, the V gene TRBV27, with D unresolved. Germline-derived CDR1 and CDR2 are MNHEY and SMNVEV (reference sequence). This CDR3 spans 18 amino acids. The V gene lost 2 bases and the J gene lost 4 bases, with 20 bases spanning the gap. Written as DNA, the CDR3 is TGTGCCAGCAGTTTAGAGGTCAGCGCAGACCTACTTAATGAAAAACTGTTTTTT. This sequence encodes CASSLEVSADLLNEKLFF.

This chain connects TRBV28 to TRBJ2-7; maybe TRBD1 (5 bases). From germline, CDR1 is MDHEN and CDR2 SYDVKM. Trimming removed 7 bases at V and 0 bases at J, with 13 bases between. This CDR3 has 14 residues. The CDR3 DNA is TGTGCCAGCATGGTAGGGGCGGTCTCCTACGAGCAGTACTTC. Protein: CASMVGAVSYEQYF.

The CDR3 loop reads CASSQDLRGRVRDTQYF. The CDR3 DNA reads as TGTGCCAGCAGCCAAGATCTCCGCGGGAGGGTCAGAGATACGCAGTATTTT. This rearrangement joins TRBV14 to TRBJ2-3; 9 nucleotides agree with TRBD2. Per germline, CDR1 SGHDN and CDR2 FVKESK. The CDR3 spans 17 residues. The trim removed 0 bases at V and 5 bases at J, leaving 9 bases unmatched.